This entry lists 17 T cell receptor beta chains sequenced from one sample in a study of identical twins. A single record per CDR3 protein comes from TCRdb applying MiXCR to the 5' RACE reads. Here the sample spans more than 600,000 distinct CDR3 sequences, about 18% being singletons. This same sample was also part of a study on T cells expressing NK-cell markers.

Sequencing used PBMCs. All receptors derive from a woman between 18 and 30 years old in good health.

The rearrangement uses TRBV27 and TRBJ1-5; TRBD1 aligns across 8 bases. CDR1 and CDR2 (germline): MNHEY, SMNVEV (reference sequence). V lost 10 bases to trimming and J lost 4 bases; unmatched junction nucleotides: 9. The CDR3 length is 14 residues. CDR3 sequence reads: CATRHRDRNQPQHF. The CDR3 bases are TGTGCCACTAGGCACCGGGACAGGAATCAGCCCCAGCATTTT.

This clonotype was observed a handful of times. The V gene is TRBV9, the J gene TRBJ1-2, with 9 positions matching TRBD1. The CDR3 totals 15 residues. Germline CDR1 and CDR2: SGDLS and YYNGEE. V lost 3 bases to trimming and J lost 6 bases; unmatched junction nucleotides: 9. The DNA of the CDR3 is TGTGCCAGCAGCGCGTTAACGGGACAGGGTCATGGCTACACCTTC. Protein: CASSALTGQGHGYTF.

As regards this clonotype: Since the CDR3 does not end with the conserved phenylalanine or tryptophan, this likely comes from a read error. This rearrangement joins TRBV5-1 to TRBJ2-5, with TRBD1 matching over 7 bases. Germline-derived CDR1 and CDR2 are SGHRS and YFSETQ. This CDR3 is built from 14 residues. Trimming cost V 5 bases and J 1 base; bases outside gene matches: 5. CDR3 nucleotide sequence: TGCGCCAGCAGGGACGGGACAGCCCAAGAGACCCAGTACTCC. This gives the protein CASRDGTAQETQYS.

The rearrangement links TRBV5-1 to TRBJ2-7; tentatively, D is TRBD1 or TRBD2 (5 bases each). Deletions cut 7 bases from V and 3 bases from J, with 14 bases between. This CDR3 is built from 13 residues. Germline CDR1 is SGHRS and CDR2 is YFSETQ. CDR3 residues: CASARDASYEQYF. CDR3 nucleotides: TGCGCCAGCGCCCGGGACGCGAGCTACGAGCAGTACTTC.

This chain connects TRBV6-5 to TRBJ1-2; D is unclear. The germline V gene encodes CDR1 MNHEY and CDR2 SVGAGI. Trimming removed 2 bases at V and 6 bases at J, with 4 bases between. The CDR3 is made up of 11 amino acids. CDR3 bases: TGTGCCAGCAGTTACCAAAATGGCTACACCTTC. It codes for CASSYQNGYTF.

This clonotype was counted only a few times. This chain links TRBV5-1 with TRBJ1-5, with 9 positions matching TRBD1. Germline values: CDR1 SGHRS, CDR2 YFSETQ. This CDR3 spans 15 amino acids. The junction had 4 bases not matched to a gene; V was cut back by 3 bases and J by 3 bases. For the CDR3, the DNA is TGCGCCAGCAGCTGGGGGGACAGGGTCAATCAGCCCCAGCATTTT. Amino acids: CASSWGDRVNQPQHF. Full variable domain (remainder filled in from reference TRBV5-1 and TRBJ1-5): KAGVTQTPRYLIKTRGQQVTLSCSPISGHRSVSWYQQTPGQGLQFLFEYFSETQRNKGNFPGRFSGRQFSNSRSEMNVSTLELGDSALYLCASSWGDRVNQPQHFGDGTRLSIL.

The V gene is TRBV5-1, the J gene TRBJ2-1, with TRBD2 matching 7 bases. After removal of 0 bases from V and 6 bases from J, the junction contained 9 bases not matched to a gene. CDR3 length equals 16 residues. The germline V gene encodes CDR1 SGHRS and CDR2 YFSETQ. The CDR3 region is CASSLGWRGTSNEQFF. The CDR3 DNA reads TGCGCCAGCAGCTTGGGATGGCGGGGGACCTCCAATGAGCAGTTCTTC.

This clonotype was counted between two and nine times. V gene TRBV2 combines with J gene TRBJ2-7; D not certain. V dropped 6 bases and J dropped 1 base, with 13 bases sitting between them. Germline V gives CDR1 SNHLY, CDR2 FYNNEI. The CDR3 runs to 14 residues. The DNA of the CDR3 is TGTGCCAGCAGGAGAGAGTTTGATTCCTACGAGCAGTACTTC. Protein product: CASRREFDSYEQYF.

In its sample, this clonotype was seen a few times. The chain is built from TRBV20-1 and TRBJ2-7; 8 nucleotides match TRBD2. Germline V gene lookup returns CDR1 DFQATT and CDR2 SNEGSKA (reference sequence). V gave up 6 bases and J gave up 5 bases; unmatched junction bases: 6. CDR3 length equals 12 residues. The CDR3 nucleotides read TGCAGTGCAAAAACGGGGGGGAACGAGCAGTACTTC. The encoded protein is CSAKTGGNEQYF.

The table lists this clonotype with a few counts. The J gene is TRBJ2-1, the V gene TRBV6-6, with 7 bases fitting TRBD2. The CDR3 runs 13 residues. Trimming at V came to 7 bases and at J to 8 bases, leaving 8 bases not matched to a gene. Germline CDR1 MNHNY, CDR2 SVGAGI (reference sequence). The CDR3 region has the DNA TGTGCCAGCAACCTGGGGGGGAACCATGAGCAGTTCTTC. Translated, it gives CASNLGGNHEQFF.

The chain combines TRBV9 with TRBJ2-1; 9 bases are a match to TRBD2. The CDR3 is 14 amino acids. The junction had 8 bases not matched to a gene; V was cut back by 4 bases and J by 9 bases. Germline CDR1 and CDR2: SGDLS and YYNGEE. The DNA for the CDR3 is TGTGCCAGCAGCCCCTCCGGGACTAGCCGTGAGCAGTTCTTC. Its protein product is CASSPSGTSREQFF.

V and J are TRBV10-3 and TRBJ2-1; 11 nucleotides match TRBD2. This CDR3 has 14 amino acids. After removal of 10 bases from V and 8 bases from J, the junction contained 10 bases not matched to a gene. Germline V gene sequence: CDR1 ENHRY, CDR2 SYGVKD. The chain's CDR3 is CATTLAGEDDEQFF. The CDR3 nucleotides are TGTGCCACCACACTAGCGGGAGAGGATGATGAGCAGTTCTTC.

This clonotype was seen more than once but under ten times. The V gene is TRBV12-3 or TRBV12-4, the J gene TRBJ2-7, with 9 bases that match TRBD2. After removal of 3 bases from V and 3 bases from J, the junction contained 6 bases not matched to a gene. The CDR3 runs 15 residues. The CDR3 DNA is TGTGCCAGCAGTTTCGGCGGGGGGGAAGTCTACGAGCAGTACTTC. The encoded protein is CASSFGGGEVYEQYF.

This clonotype has only a few counts. The chain has TRBV20-1 and TRBJ2-1; D gene uncertain. Germline CDR1 and CDR2: DFQATT and SNEGSKA (reference sequence). Deletions cut 0 bases from V and 7 bases from J, with 4 bases between. The CDR3 spans 11 residues. The CDR3 protein is CSARELNEQFF. The CDR3 coding sequence is TGCAGTGCTAGAGAACTTAATGAGCAGTTCTTC.

This clonotype has more than one count but fewer than ten. A read error may account for a junction end that differs from germline. The J gene is TRBJ2-7, the V gene TRBV20-1; 7 positions agree with TRBD1. The CDR3 is 13 amino acids. Germline V gives CDR1 DFQATT, CDR2 SNEGSKA (reference sequence). The chain's CDR3 is CSARDSRDRPDRF. CDR3 bases: TGCAGTGCTAGAGATTCCCGGGACAGACCCGATAGGTTC.

The chain employs TRBV5-1 and TRBJ2-5, with TRBD1 identical over 8 bases. CDR3 size: 16 residues. From germline, CDR1 is SGHRS and CDR2 YFSETQ. Unmatched junction bases numbered 13, after V lost 4 bases and J lost 5 bases. CDR3 nucleotides: TGCGCCAGCAGCCCACGCATTAATAACAGGGGGGAGACCCAGTACTTC. Translated: CASSPRINNRGETQYF.

This clonotype showed up just a few times. This chain uses TRBV10-3 with TRBJ1-5; weak D call: TRBD1 (5 bases). Trimming stripped 3 bases from V and 7 bases from J, with 13 bases between. Germline CDR1 reads ENHRY; CDR2 reads SYGVKD. The CDR3 is made up of 14 amino acids. CDR3 nucleotide sequence: TGTGCCATCAGTGATCAGGGTGGGAGGCAGCCCCAGCATTTT. Translated: CAISDQGGRQPQHF.